Given below is one TCR beta chain in context. This record comes from a study of blood T cell repertoires in COVID-19. The germline V gene encodes CDR1 ENHRY and CDR2 SYGVKD. The V gene lost 4 bases and the J gene lost 1 base, with 6 bases spanning the gap. The CDR3 contains 13 residues. The protocol was immunoSEQ multiplex PCR, while the TCRdb copy is restricted to in-frame clones and leaves out a portion. The sample carries about 160,000 clones, around 86% recorded once. The gene calls are TRBV10-3 and TRBJ2-3; possible D gene TRBD2, 6 bases. This TCR was sampled from a man in his sixties or seventies who had recovered from COVID-19. Sequencing was carried out using peripheral blood. In DNA, the CDR3 is TGTGCCATCAGTGGGGGGGGCACAGATACGCAGTATTTT. This sequence encodes CAISGGGTDTQYF.